This T cell receptor beta chain was documented in a study of blood T cells in healthy people across ages. This clonotype was observed a handful of times. The authors ran a second PCR of roughly 6 to 12 cycles using a sample-barcoded 5' primer and a J-beta primer mix. Each CDR3 protein gets one entry after TCRdb re-called the 5' RACE reads with MiXCR. The table has 1.5 million to 2 million distinct CDR3 sequences, roughly 28% seen once. The TCR originated in a woman in her thirties in good health. Sequenced input: blood.

Here the CDR3 reads CASSLVGGIAGADTQYF. As DNA, the CDR3 is TGTGCCAGCAGCTTAGTGGGCGGTATCGCCGGCGCAGATACGCAGTATTTT. The chain combines TRBV7-2 with TRBJ2-3, with D unresolved. The CDR3 is made up of 17 amino acids. The germline V gene has CDR1 SGHTA and CDR2 FQGNSA. V lost 1 base and J 4 bases, leaving 18 bases between the germline ends.